This entry lists 18 T cell receptor beta chains sequenced from one sample in a study of shared clonotypes between healthy human individuals. The repertoire was sequenced with immunoSEQ multiplex PCR; TCRdb's copy has only in-frame clones and lacks some. The repertoire holds more than 2,000,000 clones, with over 85% as singletons. Sequencing was carried out using naive CD4+ T cells sorted from blood. As to subset: CD45RA+ positively selected. The receptors here all came from a man in his late teens or twenties in good health.

The V call is TRBV25-1, the J call TRBJ2-7, with unresolved D. Trimming cost V 3 bases and J 6 bases, with 12 bases left between them. This CDR3 is built from 13 residues. Germline-derived CDR1 and CDR2 are MGHDK and SYGVNS. For the CDR3, the DNA is TGTGCCAGCAGTGACCGGCCAGTTTGCGAGCAGTACTTC. Its protein is CASSDRPVCEQYF.

The CDR3 DNA is TGTGCCAGCAGCTTGGGGCTGATGGGACTGAAGAACACTGAAGCTTTCTTT. This translates into CASSLGLMGLKNTEAFF. The chain is built from TRBV5-5 and TRBJ1-1, with a tentative D call TRBD1 (5 bases). Germline V gives CDR1 SGHKS, CDR2 YYEKEE (reference sequence). The CDR3 runs to 17 residues. V gave up 0 bases and J gave up 1 base, with 16 bases separating them.

About this clone: Relative to the germline gene, one junction end is altered; a read error may explain this. This chain connects TRBV7-7 to TRBJ2-2; 9 bases are a match to TRBD1. CDR3 length: 15 amino acids. The germline V gene has CDR1 SSHAT and CDR2 FNYEAQ (reference sequence). CDR3 region: CASSSGTGYTGELFF. CDR3 bases: TGTGCTAGCAGCTCCGGGACAGGGTACACCGGGGAGCTGTTTTTT.

The rearrangement joins TRBV11-3 to TRBJ2-7; D is ambiguous. CDR3 length: 13 residues. Looked up from germline, CDR1 is SGHNT and CDR2 is YENEEA. V was shortened by 1 base and J by 5 bases, with 9 bases between the two germline ends. This CDR3 is CASSLAATHEQYF. In DNA, the CDR3 is TGTGCCAGCAGCTTAGCAGCGACCCACGAGCAGTACTTC. The full variable domain, with the rest looked up from reference TRBV11-3 and TRBJ2-7, is EAGVVQSPRYKIIEKKQPVAFWCNPISGHNTLYWYLQNLGQGPELLIRYENEEAVDDSQLPKDRFSAERLKGVDSTLKIQPAELGDSAVYLCASSLAATHEQYFGPGTRLTVT.

The chain joins TRBV4-1 to TRBJ2-7; D possibly corresponds to TRBD2 (6 bases). The CDR3 is made up of 13 amino acids. CDR1 is MGHRA and CDR2 is YSYEKL in the germline V gene. V was pared by 0 bases and J by 5 bases, with 8 bases between. The CDR3 nucleotides read TGCGCCAGCAGCCAAGATGGAGGGGACGAGCAGTACTTC. The encoded protein is CASSQDGGDEQYF.

The chain has TRBV28 and TRBJ2-6, with TRBD1 as a possible D gene (5 bases). There are 17 residues in the CDR3. V lost 3 bases and J lost 2, with 14 bases in between. Germline CDR1 MDHEN, CDR2 SYDVKM. CDR3 in amino acids: CASSFQALGPGANVLTF. In DNA, the CDR3 is TGTGCCAGCAGTTTCCAAGCCCTGGGGCCTGGGGCCAACGTCCTGACTTTC.

The V and J genes are TRBV7-6 and TRBJ2-1; 16 bases map to TRBD2. CDR3 length: 16 amino acids. Germline trimming cut 4 bases from V and 7 bases from J; bases unmatched to any gene: 4. Per germline, CDR1 SGHVS and CDR2 FNYEAQ. In DNA form, the CDR3 reads TGTGCCAGCAGCTGGGGACTAGCGGGGGGGACTAATGAGCAGTTCTTC. It is translated as CASSWGLAGGTNEQFF. Full variable domain (rest looked up from reference TRBV7-6 and TRBJ2-1): GAGVSQSPRYKVTKRGQDVALRCDPISGHVSLYWYRQALGQGPEFLTYFNYEAQQDKSGLPNDRFSAERPEGSISTLTIQRTEQRDSAMYRCASSWGLAGGTNEQFFGPGTRLTVL.

The chain is built from TRBV6-1 and TRBJ2-7; 8 nucleotides agree with TRBD2. The V and J ends lost 6 bases and 11 bases, in that order; junction bases with no gene match: 6. The germline gives CDR1 MNHNS, CDR2 SASEGT. There are 11 residues in the CDR3. The CDR3 reads CASSTREGEYF. The CDR3 bases are TGTGCCAGCAGCACTCGGGAGGGGGAGTACTTC.

This clone was detected once. V gene TRBV6-5 combines with J gene TRBJ2-7; D is ambiguous. V gave up 0 bases and J gave up 5 bases, with 11 bases separating them. This CDR3 contains 14 residues. CDR1 and CDR2 from the germline V gene are MNHEY and SVGAGI. CDR3: CASSYSWGSHEQYF. CDR3 nucleotides: TGTGCCAGCAGTTACTCCTGGGGTTCCCACGAGCAGTACTTC.

With regard to this clone: At the DNA level, this CDR3 is encoded by other sequences in the same sample as well. The chain couples TRBV2 to TRBJ1-2, with a possible D match to TRBD1 (6 bases). Germline V gene sequence: CDR1 SNHLY, CDR2 FYNNEI. Deletions cut 2 bases from V and 8 bases from J, with 9 bases between. This CDR3 is built from 12 residues. The chain's CDR3 is CASSEQGHGYTF. The CDR3 DNA sequence: TGTGCCAGCAGTGAACAGGGGCACGGCTACACCTTC. Full variable domain (remainder filled in from reference TRBV2 and TRBJ1-2): EPEVTQTPSHQVTQMGQEVILRCVPISNHLYFYWYRQILGQKVEFLVSFYNNEISEKSEIFDDQFSVERPDGSNFTLKIRSTKLEDSAMYFCASSEQGHGYTFGSGTRLTVV.

The chain has TRBV5-8 and TRBJ2-5; D is uncertain. The germline V gene encodes CDR1 SGHTS and CDR2 YDEGEE. CDR3 size: 13 residues. V lost 4 bases to trimming and J lost 5 bases, with 12 bases between them. The CDR3 DNA sequence: TGTGCCAGCAGCGTGGCCTTAGGGGAGACCCAGTACTTC. It encodes CASSVALGETQYF.

Concerning this clone itself: Other DNA sequences from this sample encode an identical CDR3 as well. The V gene is TRBV7-2, the J gene TRBJ2-3; no clear D gene. V was trimmed by 5 bases and J by 0 bases, leaving 12 bases between them. The length of the CDR3 is 15 residues. CDR1 is SGHTA, CDR2 FQGNSA, per germline. CDR3 region: CASSLLGRSTDTQYF. The CDR3, as DNA: TGTGCCAGCAGCCTCCTCGGCAGAAGCACAGATACGCAGTATTTT.

This chain links TRBV5-5 with TRBJ2-2, with TRBD1 matching 12 bases. J lost 7 bases, V lost 2 bases, and 12 bases had no gene match. Germline V gene data show CDR1 as SGHKS and CDR2 as YYEKEE (reference sequence). CDR3 length: 18 residues. The CDR3 DNA sequence: TGTGCCAGCAGCTTTCCGGGACAGGGGGCCCTGAGCAACGGGGAGCTGTTTTTT. Translation: CASSFPGQGALSNGELFF.

V usage is TRBV6-1 and J usage is TRBJ1-6; D possibly corresponds to TRBD1 (5 bases). CDR1 is MNHNS, CDR2 SASEGT, per germline. V was shortened by 1 base and J by 7 bases, with 8 bases between the two germline ends. This CDR3 is built from 14 residues. The CDR3 bases are TGTGCCAGCAGTGAAGGACAGCCGAATTCACCCCTCCACTTT. It is translated as CASSEGQPNSPLHF.

The chain uses TRBV4-1 and TRBJ1-1, with D uncertain. The CDR3 is 15 amino acids. V lost 1 base and J 2 bases, leaving 11 bases between the germline ends. CDR1 and CDR2 from the germline V gene are MGHRA and YSYEKL. CDR3: CASSQGVSKNTEAFF. CDR3 nucleotides: TGCGCCAGCAGCCAAGGAGTGAGTAAAAACACTGAAGCTTTCTTT.

The chain carries TRBV10-3 and TRBJ2-2; 9 nucleotides match TRBD2. From germline, CDR1 is ENHRY and CDR2 SYGVKD. With 8 bases clipped from V and 6 bases from J, the junction kept 7 bases outside the gene matches. This CDR3 has 14 residues. This CDR3 is CAISGLAGSGELFF. CDR3 in DNA: TGTGCCATCTCGGGCCTAGCGGGATCCGGGGAGCTGTTTTTT.

For the CDR3, the DNA is TGTGCCATCAGTGAGTTCAGGGGAGGGGCAGATACGCAGTATTTT. Translation gives CAISEFRGGADTQYF. This chain joins TRBV10-3 and TRBJ2-3, with a possible D match to TRBD2 (7 bases). There are 15 residues in the CDR3. V dropped 1 base and J dropped 4 bases, with 12 bases sitting between them. Germline-derived CDR1 and CDR2 are ENHRY and SYGVKD.

A word on this clone: The sample carries other DNA sequences with the same CDR3. The chain combines TRBV7-6 with TRBJ1-6; possibly TRBD1 for D (6 bases). This CDR3 has 16 amino acids. Trimming took 5 bases from V and 0 from J, leaving 11 bases between them. The germline V gene encodes CDR1 SGHVS and CDR2 FNYEAQ. The CDR3: CASSPGQSSYNSPLHF. CDR3 bases: TGTGCCAGCAGCCCAGGACAGAGCTCCTATAATTCACCCCTCCACTTT.